This TCR beta chain stems from a study of cytomegalovirus exposure and HLA in healthy donors (TCRdb year 2017). Background for the entire study: According to a later analysis, the 100 to 150 validation repertoires were produced on the same platform as the approximately 690 repertoires of the first cohort. The study aimed to test whether cataloging public T cell receptors could reveal signatures of past pathogen exposure. In addition to the first cohort of approximately 670 subjects, a separate validation cohort of 130 or so different subjects was used. To predict cytomegalovirus infection status, the study brought together high-throughput TCR immunosequencing, statistical association of individual TCRs with disease status, and machine learning.

The paper's findings and limits, for the study overall: A few of the identified cytomegalovirus-associated TCR beta chains were confirmed in vitro to be specific for cytomegalovirus antigens. A later analysis lacked HLA typing for the validation cohort, so it scored co-occurrence in that cohort across all 120 repertoires. According to the authors, the approach could potentially be generalized to other disease states and immunological phenotypes. Cytomegalovirus status was reported to be diagnosed by the classifier with high specificity and sensitivity in both the original and validation cohorts. In a later analysis, TCRs clustered in the first cohort were found to also tend to co-occur in the roughly 120 validation repertoires, with over 90% of cluster scores above 0. The study listed 170 or so TCR beta chains as associated with cytomegalovirus. Most TCR sequences were observed very rarely across donors, whereas some public TCRs were present in many individuals.

There are 15 amino acids in the CDR3, from cysteine to phenylalanine inclusive. The entry retains the CDR3 DNA only, 45 bases that are in frame from base 1. The germline V gene yields SGDLS for CDR1 and YYNGEE for CDR2. V lost 4 bases and J lost 8 bases, and the count of bases not matched to a germline gene is 11. Worth noting for this clone: Its recognized antigen is unknown. Within one base of it there is no much larger clone, and no base qualities were kept.

Library preparation used the immunoSEQ multiplex PCR assay. Per the original workflow: To diagnose cytomegalovirus status from the catalog of TCR beta chain sequences, a statistical classification framework was built. Entries here come from immuneACCESS through TCRdb and include only in-frame sequences with V and J called. Some clones fail to appear in such tables; in the studies checked, an unresolved V gene covers under half of the shortfall, and the cause of the remainder is unknown. The DNA gave D and trimming, while V, J and clone size come from that table. Across this sample there are some 170,000 clones, with about 89% seen only once. Roughly 2.5% of the sample is held by the ten biggest clonotypes. The donors belonged to the validation cohort of about 110 subjects, which was separate from the roughly 700-subject first cohort.

The source material was PBMCs. This receptor chain uses TRBV9 and TRBJ1-2; 10 junctional bases match TRBD1. The clonotype originates from a man younger than 30 in good health and CMV-seropositive. The nucleotide sequence reads as follows: TGTGCCAGCAGCCTCCGCCCCGGACAGGGGGGAGGCTACACCTTC. Its translation is CASSLRPGQGGGYTF.